This is a list of T cell receptor beta chains from one sample in a study of identical twins. TCRdb re-called the 5' RACE reads through MiXCR, storing one row per CDR3 protein. The sample lists over 200,000 distinct CDR3 sequences, 8% to 11% occurring once. Sequencing was carried out using memory T cells sorted from blood. These TCRs come from a man aged 50 to 60 in good health. CDR3s include the opening cysteine and the closing phenylalanine or tryptophan. A D gene is named only where the DNA matches it firmly. Only part of the rows carry a size: once, few, many, or a class if the clone is expanded.

clone size	D gene	V gene	J gene	CDR3 protein	CDR3 DNA
.	TRBD2	TRBV28	TRBJ2-1	CASSSPSGIAEQFF	TGTGCCAGCAGCAGCCCTAGCGGGATCGCTGAGCAGTTCTTC
.	.	TRBV4-2	TRBJ2-2	CASSQNRDALTGELFF	TGTGCCAGCAGCCAAAACCGGGACGCCCTCACCGGGGAGCTGTTTTTT
many	.	TRBV20-1	TRBJ1-3	CSAIWRANTIYF	TGCAGTGCTATTTGGAGAGCGAACACCATATATTTT
many	.	TRBV28	TRBJ2-7	CASSKGGENEQYF	TGTGCCAGCAGTAAGGGCGGGGAAAATGAGCAGTACTTC
few	TRBD1	TRBV29-1	TRBJ2-7	CSVAQGAEQYF	TGCAGCGTTGCACAGGGGGCCGAGCAGTACTTC
many	TRBD2	TRBV20-1	TRBJ2-5	CSARDSTSGRETQYF	TGCAGTGCTAGAGATAGTACTAGCGGGAGGGAGACCCAGTACTTC
.	.	TRBV4-2	TRBJ2-5	CASSQDNGRVGETQYF	TGTGCCAGCAGCCAAGATAACGGGCGGGTGGGAGAGACCCAGTACTTC
.	TRBD1	TRBV9	TRBJ1-2	CASSVEAGGGGYTF	TGTGCCAGCAGCGTAGAAGCAGGGGGCGGTGGCTACACCTTC
many	TRBD1	TRBV6-5	TRBJ2-2	CASSYSMTGGWTGELFF	TGTGCCAGCAGTTACTCGATGACAGGGGGCTGGACCGGGGAGCTGTTTTTT
few	.	TRBV12-3/TRBV12-4	TRBJ2-6	CASSLSGTGANVLTF	TGTGCCAGCAGTTTATCAGGGACTGGGGCCAACGTCCTGACTTTC
.	.	TRBV28	TRBJ1-4	CASSFSGNNEKLFF	TGTGCCAGCAGTTTCTCTGGGAATAATGAAAAACTGTTTTTT
many	.	TRBV6-1	TRBJ1-1	CASSEMWRNTEAFF	TGTGCCAGCAGTGAAATGTGGAGGAACACTGAAGCTTTCTTT
.	.	TRBV4-3	TRBJ2-3	CASSQEPPRQASLYTDTQYF	TGCGCCAGCAGCCAAGAACCCCCTCGACAGGCGTCTCTCTACACAGATACGCAGTATTTT
few	TRBD2	TRBV5-1	TRBJ2-7	CASSLAASGTSYEQYF	TGCGCCAGCAGCTTGGCCGCAAGCGGGACCTCCTACGAGCAGTACTTC
.	.	TRBV6-5	TRBJ1-6	CASSYGFRVLPNSPLHF	TGTGCCAGCAGTTACGGTTTTCGGGTTCTGCCTAATTCACCCCTCCACTTT
few	.	TRBV7-2	TRBJ2-7	CASSLVAPGDNQYF	TGTGCCAGCAGCTTAGTCGCTCCAGGGGACAACCAGTACTTC
many	.	TRBV28	TRBJ1-4	CASSFLEGLAFNEKLFF	TGTGCCAGCAGTTTCCTTGAGGGACTCGCCTTTAATGAAAAACTGTTTTTT
few	.	TRBV4-1	TRBJ2-7	CASSGVGSGYEQYF	TGCGCCAGCAGCGGGGTGGGGTCGGGCTACGAGCAGTACTTC
.	.	TRBV28	TRBJ1-2	CASSFRGIRGGYGYTF	TGTGCCAGCAGTTTTAGAGGTATAAGGGGAGGCTATGGCTACACCTTC
.	.	TRBV7-3	TRBJ2-1	CASSWGGEGNEQFF	TGTGCCAGTTCGTGGGGCGGAGAGGGCAATGAGCAGTTCTTC
many	.	TRBV4-3	TRBJ2-5	CASSQDTAIQETQYF	TGCGCCAGCAGCCAAGATACAGCTATCCAAGAGACCCAGTACTTC
.	TRBD2	TRBV12-3/TRBV12-4	TRBJ2-2	CASTGGIGELFF	TGTGCCAGCACGGGAGGGATCGGGGAGCTGTTTTTT
.	.	TRBV28	TRBJ2-7	CASSLWGFSGGPGEQYF	TGTGCCAGCAGTTTATGGGGCTTCTCGGGGGGCCCGGGAGAGCAGTACTTC
many	.	TRBV7-2	TRBJ2-1	CASHRGGYEQFF	TGTGCCAGCCATCGAGGAGGTTATGAGCAGTTCTTC
few	.	TRBV9	TRBJ1-2	CASSVGAWAANYGYTF	TGTGCCAGCAGCGTGGGGGCTTGGGCGGCTAACTATGGCTACACCTTC
.	.	TRBV7-2	TRBJ2-5	CASGGFEETQYF	TGTGCCAGCGGGGGATTCGAAGAGACCCAGTACTTC
few	.	TRBV7-9	TRBJ1-6	CASSRWGGSSPLHF	TGTGCCAGCAGCCGTTGGGGAGGATCTTCACCCCTCCACTTT
many	TRBD1	TRBV6-1	TRBJ1-2	CASVGQAGYGYTF	TGTGCCAGCGTAGGACAGGCGGGGTATGGCTACACCTTC